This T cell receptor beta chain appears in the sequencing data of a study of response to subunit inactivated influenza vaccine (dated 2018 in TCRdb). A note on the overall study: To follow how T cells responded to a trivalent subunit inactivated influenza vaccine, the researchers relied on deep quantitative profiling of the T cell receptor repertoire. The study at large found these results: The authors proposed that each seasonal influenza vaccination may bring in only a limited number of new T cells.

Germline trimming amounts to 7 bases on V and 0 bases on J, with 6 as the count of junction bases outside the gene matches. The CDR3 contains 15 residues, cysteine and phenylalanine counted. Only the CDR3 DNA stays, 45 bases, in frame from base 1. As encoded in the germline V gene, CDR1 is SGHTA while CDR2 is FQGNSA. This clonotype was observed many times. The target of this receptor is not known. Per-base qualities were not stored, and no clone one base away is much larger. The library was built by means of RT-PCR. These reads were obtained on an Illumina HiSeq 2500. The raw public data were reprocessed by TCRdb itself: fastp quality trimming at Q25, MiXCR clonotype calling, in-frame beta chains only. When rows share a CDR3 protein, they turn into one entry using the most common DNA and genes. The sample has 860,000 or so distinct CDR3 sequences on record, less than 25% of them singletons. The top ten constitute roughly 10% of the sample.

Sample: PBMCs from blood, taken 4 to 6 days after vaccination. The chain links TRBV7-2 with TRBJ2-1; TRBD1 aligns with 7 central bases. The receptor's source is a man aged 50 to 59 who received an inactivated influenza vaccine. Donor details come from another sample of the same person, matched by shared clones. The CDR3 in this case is CASTVQGDSYNEQFF. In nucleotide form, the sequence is TGTGCCAGCACTGTTCAGGGGGACTCCTACAATGAGCAGTTCTTC.